The clone carrying this T cell receptor (beta chain) has ten or more counts. What it binds is unknown. TCRdb itself ran the reads through MiXCR, one entry per CDR3 protein. The table lists under 350,000 distinct CDR3 sequences, around 10% of them singletons. This sample was taken from a study of T cell repertoires in cytomegalovirus infection. General observations from the study: HLA-C-restricted CMV-specific TCR beta clonotypes prevailed in the ex vivo response.

The CDR3 runs 14 residues. CDR1 and CDR2 (germline): DFQATT, SNEGSKA (reference sequence). The V gene end was trimmed by 3 bases and the J gene end by 9 bases; junction bases not matched to a gene: 6. The receptor comes from a human donor in good health (CMV status not recorded). Some clones in this sample may be carry-over from other donors' samples. Source material: PBMCs. The chain employs TRBV20-1 and TRBJ1-6, with 9 bases that match TRBD1. CDR3 sequence: CSARKQGAGSPLHF. Written as DNA, the CDR3 is TGCAGTGCTAGGAAACAGGGGGCCGGTTCACCCCTCCACTTT.